The present entry profiles one T cell receptor (beta chain) with its context. It has no known antigen specificity. From the germline V gene, CDR1 is SGHTA and CDR2 is FQGNSA. The CDR3, from cysteine to phenylalanine, totals 15 residues. Only the CDR3 DNA stays, 45 bases, in frame from base 1. V loses 4 bases, J loses 0 bases, and the germline ends lie 9 bases apart. The library relied on the immunoSEQ multiplex PCR assay. For the multiplex PCR, a mixture combining 60 forward primers for TCR Vbeta segments and 13 reverse primers for TCR Jbeta segments was used. A multiplex PCR assay on genomic DNA amplified the CDR3 region of rearranged TCR beta genes. The Illumina HiSeq System was used to sequence the amplified TCR beta libraries as 87-base-pair reads. In the source study's methods: In a later analysis, some 80 million unique TCR beta chains were counted across the 500 to 700 repertoires, and around 11 million of these chains were shared by at least two donors. A nearest-neighbor algorithm error-corrected the raw reads and collapsed the reads into unique sequences, merging closely related sequences to remove PCR and sequencing errors. Alignment of CDR3 sequences to IMGT reference sequences was used to assign V, D and J gene segments. Each retained sequence needed at least a six-nucleotide match to both a V gene segment and a J gene segment. A rearrangement was called productive if the CDR3 had no stop codons and remained in frame with V and J, and every other rearrangement was called non-productive. Following IMGT convention, CDR3 was defined as the stretch from the second conserved V-encoded cysteine to the conserved J-encoded phenylalanine. The earlier analysis of some 540 of the donors excluded any sequence lacking an unambiguous match to a single V gene segment. An earlier analysis of 587 of the donors called V segments functional above 56.7% productive rearrangements and segregating when the between-donor standard deviation exceeded 5%. To diagnose cytomegalovirus status from the catalog of TCR beta chain sequences, a statistical classification framework was built. V and J gene assignment, in a later analysis, came from comparing TCR nucleotide sequences with IMGT/GENE-DB human TR gene sequences. The TCRdist pipeline was used in a later analysis to assign CDR3 sequences and most-parsimonious VDJ recombination scenarios. In a later analysis, every TCR beta chain was defined by the combination of its CDR3 amino acid sequence and its V-gene family, and reads without a unique V-gene family were dropped. A later analysis removed several hundred highly shared, low-generation-probability nucleotide sequences to deal with suspected cross-contamination and a sequencing artifact. A later analysis calculated a clonal expansion index for each public chain from normalized within-repertoire ranks of inferred template counts. In a later analysis, generation probabilities were computed using a VDJ recombination model fitted to out-of-frame rearrangements, and the results were checked against IGoR. Hypergeometric tests were used in a later analysis to score TCR-TCR, TCR-HLA and TCR-CMV co-occurrence, with a repertoire-size bias correction applied to the TCR pairs. A later analysis estimated false discovery rates by permuting HLA or CMV assignments 20 times. In a later analysis, co-occurring TCRs were grouped using DBSCAN, with TCRdist sequence similarity added in when clustering inside HLA-allele-positive subsets. Co-occurrence clustering excluded repertoires with fewer than 30,000 or more than 120,000 public chains, plus five with anomalous nucleotide sharing. TCRdb re-hosts the immuneACCESS table, in-frame sequences only. Its copies lack some clones; in the studies checked, an unresolved V gene accounts for under half of them, and the cause for the rest is not known. The V and J calls and clone size come from that table; D and trimming were worked out from the DNA. The table for this sample records around 35,000 clones. Of the sample, less than 2% falls within the top ten clones.

The cohort consisted of hundreds of healthy bone marrow donors. At the time of sampling, every cohort member was nominally healthy, though immune exposures that went unrecorded were likely present. The donor was CMV seropositive and was included in the group of 250 to 350 seropositive cohort members. Every donor gave a peripheral blood sample, and the peripheral blood mononuclear cells from that sample were used for TCR beta sequencing. The Qiagen DNeasy Blood Extraction Kit was used to extract genomic DNA from the blood cell samples. This specimen comes from a study of cytomegalovirus exposure and HLA in healthy donors (dated by TCRdb to the late 2010s). With respect to the entire study: In an earlier analysis of several hundred of the donors, 250 to 300 Gb of sequence data and 100 million or so unique TCR beta sequences from about 179 million T cells were reported. Along with the approximately 670-subject first cohort, a separate validation cohort of approximately 110 different subjects was used. Among 398 genotyped donors of the cohort, an average of about 240,000 unique TCR beta nucleotide sequences were sequenced per donor, about a sixth of them non-productive. A later analysis re-analyzed previously published TCR beta repertoires from 500 to 700 donors and added high-resolution HLA genotyping to study TCR occurrence patterns. In an earlier analysis of roughly 540 of the donors, high-throughput TCR beta sequencing was used to judge whether each TCR beta V gene segment behaved as functional or pseudogenic. Every repertoire in the discovery cohort had been generated on one and the same sequencing platform. Four or five DR-DQ haplotypes were treated as single units for association and clustering because of strong linkage in the cohort. Donor age, sex, ethnicity and CMV serostatus were collected together with the repertoire data. The study aimed to test whether cataloging public T cell receptors could reveal signatures of past pathogen exposure. Using immunosequencing, the study profiled T cell repertoires from 500 to 800 subjects and related those repertoires to cytomegalovirus serostatus. Both class I and class II loci were covered by HLA typing, at four-digit resolution. An early release that covered some 640 HLA-typed donors contained about 300 gigabases of sequencing data and tens of millions of unique TCR sequences. The number of donors typed differed by locus, with about 629-630 for A, B, C, DRB1 and DQB1, around 500 for DQA1, over 600 for DPA1, and around 430 for DPB1. The study combined high-throughput TCR immunosequencing, statistical association of individual TCRs with disease status, and machine learning to predict cytomegalovirus infection status. Of the roughly 390 genotyped donors, 65% to 90% fell in the genetic ancestry cluster associated with self-reported Caucasian donors. The later analysis used no new phenotypic data to find candidate immune exposures, relying instead on TCR beta sequences and their occurrence across donors. Genome-wide SNP genotypes for about 60% of the roughly 700 donors were used in a later genetic analysis, which treated that subset as a discovery cohort.

General conclusions and limits of the study: A group of highly shared sequence variants was considered likely to be a technical artifact of the sequencing pipeline. Because HLA typing was missing for some donors at each locus, association tests included only the typed subset. V-gene and J-gene trimming of TCR beta chains was associated with a missense DCLRE1C variant in a later genetic analysis, and the association was replicated in an independent cohort. In vitro tests confirmed that a few of the cytomegalovirus-associated TCR beta chains recognize cytomegalovirus antigens. In a later analysis, HLA-associated TCR beta chains showed more clonal expansion and lower generation probabilities than non-associated chains that were equally common. The cohort was sequenced for TCR beta chains only, and without alpha or paired-chain data the features that could be detected were limited. Correlated functional status among segregating V segments might reflect linkage disequilibrium, but an unknown experimental factor could not be ruled out. A further reported finding was that TCR beta sequences accurately predicted the HLA-A and HLA-B alleles for most subjects in the first cohort. Most TCR sequences were observed very rarely across donors, whereas some public TCRs were present in many individuals. Presence/absence analyses assumed roughly uniform sequencing depth across donors, an assumption that may not hold. A total of roughly 160 TCR beta chains were listed by the study as associated with cytomegalovirus. At a false discovery rate of 0.05, a later analysis linked 16,000 or so TCR beta sequences to specific HLA alleles. Most CMV-associated TCR beta chains appeared to be HLA-restricted in a later analysis, and the HLA associations seemed to be driven largely by CMV exposure. The earlier analysis of approximately 590 of the donors excluded about 16 rarely observed V segments, including chromosome 9 orphons, because counts were too low. In a later analysis, several top co-occurrence clusters were reported to appear linked to parvovirus B19, influenza, CMV and Epstein-Barr virus. Because the 87-base-pair reads could not distinguish some IMGT-functional V segments, including TRBV6-2 and TRBV6-3, those segments were excluded. When HLA alleles, especially DR and DQ, strongly co-occurred, attributing TCR associations to individual alleles was difficult. The classifier was reported to diagnose cytomegalovirus status with high specificity and sensitivity in both the original cohort and the validation cohort. An earlier analysis of approximately 590 of the donors showed that most TCR beta V segments appeared in productive rearrangements either about 87% or about 30% of the time, which broadly matched IMGT annotations. A later genetic analysis reported fewer N-insertions in productive TCRs among donors in an Asian-associated ancestry cluster than the roughly 700-donor mean. CMV serostatus was the only immune exposure information available for the cohort. According to a later analysis, TCR association rates differed among HLA loci, with DRB1 alleles showing the most associated TCRs and HLA-C alleles showing the fewest. The authors suggested that the approach could potentially be generalized to other disease states and immunological phenotypes.

This TCR was sampled from a woman aged 40-49 years in good health and CMV-seropositive. The specimen was PBMCs. The chain couples TRBV7-2 to TRBJ2-2; the D gene remains uncertain. The base sequence is TGTGCCAGCAGCTCCAGTCAGGCGAACACCGGGGAGCTGTTTTTT. Translated, this is CASSSSQANTGELFF.